This TCR beta chain came from a study of T cell responses to AZD1222 COVID-19 vaccine. The CDR3 has 16 amino acids. Germline-derived CDR1 and CDR2 are SGHRS and YFSETQ. Deletions cut 3 bases from V and 0 bases from J, with 14 bases between. Whether given at about 4 or about 12 weeks, second doses were pooled. A word on this clone: The target antigen is unknown.

Produced via immunoSEQ multiplex PCR; TCRdb's table is partial and in-frame only. This table has some 180,000 clones, 80% to 95% appearing once. Findings and limits, study-wide: Most donors were white British, females outnumbered males, and clonal diversity was possibly underestimated. Increased Spike-specific TCR breadth and depth were observed after two AZD1222 doses.

The sequenced sample was peripheral blood, obtained 28 days after the second AZD1222 dose. The sequence derives from an adult who received the AZD1222 COVID-19 vaccine. V and J are TRBV5-1 and TRBJ2-3; D is perhaps TRBD2 (6 bases). CDR3 sequence (DNA): TGCGCCAGCAGCTCCACCCCGGGGGTTAGCACAGATACGCAGTATTTT. Protein product: CASSSTPGVSTDTQYF.